A selection of T cell receptor beta chains follows, all from one sample in a study of T cell responses to AZD1222 COVID-19 vaccine. Using immunoSEQ multiplex PCR, the repertoire was profiled, and TCRdb retains in-frame clones only, with some absent. The table has some 130,000 clones, roughly 84% seen once. The source was peripheral blood, collected on day 0 of AZD1222 vaccination. These receptors all stem from an adult in good health. Both conserved end residues are part of each CDR3. Each record gives: clone size, V gene, D gene, J gene, CDR3 DNA, CDR3 protein. A D gene is named only where the DNA matches it firmly. Not all rows give a size; the values are once, few, many and, for expanded clones, a class.

size: -
V: TRBV3-1/TRBV3-2
D: TRBD1
J: TRBJ1-1
DNA: TGTGCCAGCAGCCAAGTGGGGACAGGGGACACTGAAGCTTTCTTT
CDR3: CASSQVGTGDTEAFF

size: once
V: TRBV5-1
D: -
J: TRBJ1-2
DNA: TGCGCCAGCAGGAGAACGCAGGGGTCTAGCTATGGCTACACCTTC
CDR3: CASRRTQGSSYGYTF

size: once
V: TRBV5-1
D: TRBD2
J: TRBJ2-1
DNA: TGCGCCAGCAGCTTGGCAGCGGGGGGATTATACAATGAGCAGTTCTTC
CDR3: CASSLAAGGLYNEQFF

size: -
V: TRBV5-4
D: TRBD2
J: TRBJ2-1
DNA: TGTGCCAGCAGCTTGCTAGCGGGGGAGTATCGGGTGCAGTTCTTC
CDR3: CASSLLAGEYRVQFF

size: -
V: TRBV6-5
D: -
J: TRBJ1-1
DNA: TGTGCCAGCAGTCGTGAAAATAGTGGGGCCACTGAAGCTTTCTTT
CDR3: CASSRENSGATEAFF

size: -
V: TRBV30
D: TRBD1
J: TRBJ1-2
DNA: TGTGCCTGGAGTGTACGAAGGGGGACAGTTTATGGCTACACCTTC
CDR3: CAWSVRRGTVYGYTF

size: once
V: TRBV29-1
D: TRBD1
J: TRBJ2-6
DNA: TGCAGCGTTGAGACAGGGTCTGGGGCCAACGTCCTGACTTTC
CDR3: CSVETGSGANVLTF

size: once
V: TRBV19
D: -
J: TRBJ1-2
DNA: TGTGCCAGTAGCTCCCAGGTAGGAACTATTGGCTACACCTTC
CDR3: CASSSQVGTIGYTF

size: -
V: TRBV9
D: TRBD2
J: TRBJ2-1
DNA: TGTGCCAGCAGCCCTCGGACTAGCGGGGGAGCGAACAATGAGCAGTTCTTC
CDR3: CASSPRTSGGANNEQFF

size: once
V: TRBV19
D: -
J: TRBJ2-7
DNA: TGTGCCAGTAGTACTGGGATAGGTTCCTACGAGCAGTACTTC
CDR3: CASSTGIGSYEQYF

size: -
V: TRBV9
D: TRBD1
J: TRBJ1-2
DNA: TGTGCCAGCAGCTCACAGGGGGAGCTCGGAGGCTACACCTTC
CDR3: CASSSQGELGGYTF

size: -
V: TRBV18
D: -
J: TRBJ1-5
DNA: TGTGCCAGCTCACTAGACGGTGTGCATCAGCCCCAGCATTTT
CDR3: CASSLDGVHQPQHF

size: -
V: TRBV30
D: TRBD1
J: TRBJ2-2
DNA: TGTGCCTGGAACCCAGGACAGGGCCCCGGGGAGCTGTTTTTT
CDR3: CAWNPGQGPGELFF

size: -
V: TRBV7-9
D: TRBD1
J: TRBJ1-2
DNA: TGTGCCAGCAGCTCAGAGGCCCGACAGGGATCTGGCTACACCTTC
CDR3: CASSSEARQGSGYTF

size: -
V: TRBV5-6
D: -
J: TRBJ1-1
DNA: TGTGCCACCCACTTCCGGGGTAACACTGAAGCTTTCTTT
CDR3: CATHFRGNTEAFF

size: -
V: TRBV10-3
D: -
J: TRBJ1-1
DNA: TGTGCCATCAGTGAGCCGAACAGGTCCGGGATAGGTGCTGAAGCTTTCTTT
CDR3: CAISEPNRSGIGAEAFF

size: -
V: TRBV12-5
D: -
J: TRBJ1-5
DNA: TGTGCTAGTGGTTCCGGAAGCGTATCCGGCAATCAGCCCCAGCATTTT
CDR3: CASGSGSVSGNQPQHF

size: -
V: TRBV6-4
D: -
J: TRBJ1-6
DNA: TGTGCCAGCAGTGGAGGGGATAATTCACCCCTCCACTTT
CDR3: CASSGGDNSPLHF

size: -
V: TRBV6-5
D: TRBD1
J: TRBJ1-2
DNA: TGTGCCAGCAGTTACTCTGGACAGGGAGACTATGGCTACACCTTC
CDR3: CASSYSGQGDYGYTF

size: -
V: TRBV2
D: TRBD2
J: TRBJ2-3
DNA: TGTGCCAGCGGAGGCGGGGGGGCAGATACGCAGTATTTT
CDR3: CASGGGGADTQYF

size: -
V: TRBV30
D: -
J: TRBJ1-1
DNA: TGTGCCTGGAGCGGAGGGAGGGGTGAAGCTTTCTTT
CDR3: CAWSGGRGEAFF

size: -
V: TRBV6-6
D: -
J: TRBJ1-3
DNA: TGTGCCAGCAGCTTTTCCTGGGGAGGAAACACCATATATTTT
CDR3: CASSFSWGGNTIYF

size: once
V: TRBV29-1
D: TRBD1
J: TRBJ2-1
DNA: TGCAGCGTGGAAAAACAGGGGGCAGCTGAGCAGTTCTTC
CDR3: CSVEKQGAAEQFF

size: -
V: TRBV23-1
D: TRBD1
J: TRBJ1-3
DNA: TGCGCCAGCAGTCAATCGATCAGGCAGGGGGCTGGAAACACCATATATTTT
CDR3: CASSQSIRQGAGNTIYF

size: -
V: TRBV7-3
D: TRBD2
J: TRBJ2-1
DNA: TGTGCCAGCAGCTTAGGACTAGCGGGGTCGGAGCAGTTCTTC
CDR3: CASSLGLAGSEQFF

size: -
V: TRBV7-2
D: -
J: TRBJ1-2
DNA: TGTGCCAGCAGCCCCGGGGAGGGGTTCTCATATGGCTACACCTTC
CDR3: CASSPGEGFSYGYTF

size: -
V: TRBV2
D: TRBD1
J: TRBJ1-5
DNA: TGTGCCAGCAGCCCCGGACAGGGACCTAGCAATCAGCCCCAGCATTTT
CDR3: CASSPGQGPSNQPQHF